A single sample is the source of the 18 T cell receptor beta chains below, sequenced in a study of T cell repertoires in cytomegalovirus infection. No antigen is known for these receptors. TCRdb independently ran MiXCR on the reads; one entry per CDR3 protein. The table includes about 70,000 distinct CDR3 sequences, more than 20% detected once. This material consisted of CD8+ T cells from cultured PBMCs, taken from culture after CMV antigen stimulation. These receptors were taken from a human donor in good health (CMV status not recorded). Some clones in this sample may be carry-over from other donors' samples.

This clonotype has a count of ten or more. The chain links TRBV12-3 or TRBV12-4 to TRBJ2-7; perhaps TRBD2 as D (5 bases). Trimming stripped 2 bases from V and 3 bases from J, with 11 bases between. This CDR3 has 14 residues. The CDR3 protein is CASSLRADLYEQYF. In nucleotides, the CDR3 is TGTGCCAGCAGTTTACGAGCGGACCTCTACGAGCAGTACTTC.

The chain couples TRBV7-2 to TRBJ1-1; 7 nucleotides match TRBD1. With V trimmed by 1 base and J by 8 bases, 4 bases remained unmatched. The V gene's germline CDR1 is SGHTA and CDR2 FQGNSA. This CDR3 has 13 amino acids. The CDR3 loop reads CASSLGQGVEAFF. The DNA of the CDR3 is TGTGCCAGCAGCTTAGGACAGGGTGTGGAAGCTTTCTTT.

This clonotype was counted a few times. The rearrangement uses TRBV27 and TRBJ1-2, with TRBD1 matching 9 bases. Germline V CDR1 and CDR2: MNHEY, SMNVEV (reference sequence). The V and J ends lost 3 bases and 1 base, in that order; junction bases with no gene match: 3. The CDR3 is made up of 15 amino acids. DNA of the CDR3: TGTGCCAGCAGTTTGGGACAGGGCTTTAACTATGGCTACACCTTC. Protein sequence: CASSLGQGFNYGYTF.

The chain joins TRBV2 to TRBJ2-7, with 8 bases aligning to TRBD1. The V segment lost 0 bases and the J segment 7 bases; nucleotides outside the gene matches: 11. The CDR3 loop spans 16 amino acids. Germline assignment: CDR1 SNHLY and CDR2 FYNNEI. CDR3 coding DNA: TGTGCCAGCAGTGAAGCTCAGGGACAGGACCCATGGGAGCAGTACTTC. This translates into CASSEAQGQDPWEQYF. Full variable domain (missing parts from reference TRBV2 and TRBJ2-7): EPEVTQTPSHQVTQMGQEVILRCVPISNHLYFYWYRQILGQKVEFLVSFYNNEISEKSEIFDDQFSVERPDGSNFTLKIRSTKLEDSAMYFCASSEAQGQDPWEQYFGPGTRLTVT.

The chain is built from TRBV7-8 and TRBJ2-7; TRBD2 matches 8 bases. V shed 1 base, J shed 9 bases, and the junction held 14 bases outside the gene matches. CDR3 size: 16 residues. The germline gives CDR1 SGHVS, CDR2 FQNEAQ. The CDR3 here is CASSLEIGGGPEGQYF. CDR3 nucleotide sequence: TGTGCCAGCAGCTTAGAAATCGGGGGGGGCCCCGAGGGGCAGTACTTC.

The chain uses TRBV7-2 and TRBJ2-3, with a weak D call TRBD2 (6 bases). The ends were cut back, 1 base at V and 2 bases at J, with 10 bases in the middle. From germline, CDR1 is SGHTA and CDR2 FQGNSA. CDR3 length: 15 amino acids. The CDR3 sequence: CASSLVGGATDTQYF. The CDR3 DNA follows: TGTGCCAGCAGCTTAGTGGGCGGGGCCACAGATACGCAGTATTTT.

This clonotype showed up just a few times. V gene TRBV6-1 combines with J gene TRBJ2-7; the D gene is possibly TRBD2 (5 bases). The ends were cut back, 4 bases at V and 3 bases at J, with 16 bases in the middle. The CDR3 sequence is 15 residues long. Looked up from germline, CDR1 is MNHNS and CDR2 is SASEGT. The CDR3 DNA reads TGTGCCAGCAGTGGGTCTAGCTATGCTAACTACGAGCAGTACTTC. Translating it yields CASSGSSYANYEQYF.

The chain recombines TRBV7-2 with TRBJ1-3; 8 bases fit TRBD1. The CDR3 loop spans 15 amino acids. V shed 4 bases and J 3 bases; nucleotides not matched to a gene: 5. Looked up from germline, CDR1 is SGHTA and CDR2 is FQGNSA. CDR3 protein: CASSSDRGFGNTIYF. Written as DNA, the CDR3 is TGTGCCAGCAGCTCCGACAGGGGCTTTGGAAACACCATATATTTT.

This chain joins TRBV7-8 and TRBJ2-7; 7 bases align to TRBD2. V lost 5 bases, J lost 1 base, and 5 bases stayed unmatched. The V gene's germline CDR1 is SGHVS and CDR2 FQNEAQ. The CDR3 extends over 14 amino acids. The DNA of the CDR3 is TGTGCCAGCAGCGGCGGGGGAAGGTCCTACGAGCAGTACTTC. As protein: CASSGGGRSYEQYF.

The CDR3 region has the DNA TGTGCCAGCACTTACTATGGGGCAGGGGTTGGCTCTGGGGCCAACGTCCTGACTTTC. It codes for CASTYYGAGVGSGANVLTF. The V call is TRBV27, the J call TRBJ2-6; a weak D match, TRBD1 (6 bases). The germline V gene encodes CDR1 MNHEY and CDR2 SMNVEV (reference sequence). This CDR3 region has 19 residues. V lost 7 bases, J lost 0 bases, and 22 bases lay in between.

This clonotype was observed a few times. This chain links TRBV7-2 with TRBJ2-3, with 9 bases aligning to TRBD2. V lost 5 bases and J lost 2; bases outside the gene matches: 5. This CDR3 has 15 residues. The germline V gene has CDR1 SGHTA and CDR2 FQGNSA. This CDR3 is CASSPGGGATDTQYF. The CDR3 nucleotides read TGTGCCAGCAGCCCGGGCGGGGGGGCCACAGATACGCAGTATTTT. The complete variable domain, with remaining parts taken from reference TRBV7-2 and TRBJ2-3, reads GAGVSQSPSNKVTEKGKDVELRCDPISGHTALYWYRQSLGQGLEFLIYFQGNSAPDKSGLPSDRFSAERTGGSVSTLTIQRTQQEDSAVYLCASSPGGGATDTQYFGPGTRLTVL.

The chain joins TRBV6-5 to TRBJ2-7; no reliable D call. The germline gives CDR1 MNHEY, CDR2 SVGAGI. CDR3 length equals 13 residues. V dropped 4 bases and J dropped 0 bases, with 7 bases sitting between them. CDR3 in DNA: TGTGCCAGCAGTTCGCGGATCTCCTACGAGCAGTACTTC. Encoded protein: CASSSRISYEQYF.

For this clonotype: Mismatch with germline at one junction end may stem from a read error. The chain has TRBV7-7 and TRBJ2-1, with D possibly being TRBD2 (6 bases). Germline values: CDR1 SSHAT, CDR2 FNYEAQ (reference sequence). The CDR3 contains 16 residues. CDR3 protein: CASSLGLPTSYNEQFF. The CDR3 DNA sequence: TGTGCTAGCAGCTTAGGACTACCGACCTCCTACAATGAGCAGTTCTTC.

The chain has TRBV7-6 and TRBJ2-3, with 9 bases identical to TRBD1. V shed 2 bases, J shed 5 bases, and the junction held 8 bases outside the gene matches. Germline V gene sequence: CDR1 SGHVS, CDR2 FNYEAQ. This CDR3 spans 16 amino acids. The CDR3 DNA sequence: TGTGCCAGCAGCTTATATGGGACAGGGTCCAGAGATACGCAGTATTTT. Translation gives CASSLYGTGSRDTQYF.

This clonotype came up many times. The V call is TRBV4-2, the J call TRBJ1-1, with TRBD1 matching over 7 bases. Unmatched junction bases numbered 8, after V lost 4 bases and J lost 0 bases. This CDR3 is built from 16 residues. CDR1 and CDR2 from the germline V gene are LGHNA and YNFKEQ. CDR3 region: CASSPAGQAMNTEAFF. DNA for the CDR3: TGTGCCAGCAGCCCAGCCGGACAGGCTATGAACACTGAAGCTTTCTTT.

This clonotype was counted between two and nine times. The chain is built from TRBV5-5 and TRBJ2-7; no clear D. Per germline, CDR1 SGHKS and CDR2 YYEKEE (reference sequence). The CDR3 totals 14 residues. Trimming took off 2 bases at V and 3 bases at J, with 12 bases between the two ends. The CDR3 loop is CASSLTVGRYEQYF. The CDR3 DNA is TGTGCCAGCAGCTTAACAGTAGGTCGCTACGAGCAGTACTTC. Based on the CDR3 plus reference TRBV5-5 and TRBJ2-7, the full variable domain is DAGVTQSPTHLIKTRGQQVTLRCSPISGHKSVSWYQQVLGQGPQFIFQYYEKEERGRGNFPDRFSARQFPNYSSELNVNALLLGDSALYLCASSLTVGRYEQYFGPGTRLTVT.

This chain connects TRBV7-9 to TRBJ1-2; weak D call: TRBD1 (6 bases). V lost 5 bases to trimming and J lost 2 bases, with 18 bases between them. Germline values: CDR1 SEHNR, CDR2 FQNEAQ (reference sequence). CDR3 length: 16 amino acids. This chain's CDR3 is CASSPQGMGENYGYTF. In nucleotides, the CDR3 is TGTGCCAGCAGCCCGCAGGGGATGGGGGAAAACTATGGCTACACCTTC.

This chain links TRBV7-2 with TRBJ2-1; 7 bases agree with TRBD1. Trimming at V came to 4 bases and at J to 4 bases, leaving 7 bases not matched to a gene. This CDR3 is 15 amino acids long. Germline CDR1 and CDR2: SGHTA and FQGNSA. The CDR3 bases are TGTGCCAGCAGCTGGGGAAGGGGGCCGTACAATGAGCAGTTCTTC. It translates to CASSWGRGPYNEQFF.